This section outlines one T cell receptor (beta chain) sequence together with its context. With a J-beta primer mix and a sample-barcoded 5' primer, a second PCR ran about 6 to 11 cycles. Every molecule of cDNA carried a tag from a template-switch adaptor with 12 random nucleotides. A single record per CDR3 protein comes from TCRdb applying MiXCR to the 5' RACE reads. The data hold around 620,000 distinct CDR3 sequences, with approximately 27% observed a single time. The sample is drawn from a study of blood T cells in healthy people across ages. The CDR3 runs to 16 residues. The germline CDR1 and CDR2 sequences are SGHDN and FVKESK. Trimming took off 1 base at V and 5 bases at J, with 17 bases between the two ends.

The sequencing sample was made of blood. V usage is TRBV14 and J usage is TRBJ2-5, with D unclear. The receptor comes from a woman between 70 and 85 years old in good health. Here the CDR3 DNA reads TGTGCCAGCAGCCAAGTCGCACGCAAAGAGGCGGAGACCCAGTACTTC. Amino acid sequence: CASSQVARKEAETQYF.